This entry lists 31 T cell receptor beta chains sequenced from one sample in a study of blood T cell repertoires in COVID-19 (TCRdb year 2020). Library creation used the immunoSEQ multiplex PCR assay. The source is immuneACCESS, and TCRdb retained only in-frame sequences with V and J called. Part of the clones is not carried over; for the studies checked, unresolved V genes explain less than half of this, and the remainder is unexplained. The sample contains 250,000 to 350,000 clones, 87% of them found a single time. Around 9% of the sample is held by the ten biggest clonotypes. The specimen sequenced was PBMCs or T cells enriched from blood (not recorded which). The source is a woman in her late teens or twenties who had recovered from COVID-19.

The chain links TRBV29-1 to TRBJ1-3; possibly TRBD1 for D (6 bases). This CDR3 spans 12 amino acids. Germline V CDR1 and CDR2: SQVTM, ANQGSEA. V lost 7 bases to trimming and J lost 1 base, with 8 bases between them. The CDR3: CSAGQSGNTIYF. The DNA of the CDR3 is TGCAGCGCTGGACAGTCTGGAAACACCATATATTTT. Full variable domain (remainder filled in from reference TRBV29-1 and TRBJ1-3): SAVISQKPSRDICQRGTSLTIQCQVDSQVTMMFWYRQQPGQSLTLIATANQGSEATYESGFVIDKFPISRPNLTFSTLTVSNMSPEDSSIYLCSAGQSGNTIYFGEGSWLTVV.

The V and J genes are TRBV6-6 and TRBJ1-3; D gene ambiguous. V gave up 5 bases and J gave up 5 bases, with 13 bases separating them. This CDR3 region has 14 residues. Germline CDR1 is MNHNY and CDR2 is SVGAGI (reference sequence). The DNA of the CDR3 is TGTGCCAGCAGTCCACCCTACCTGAGAAACACCATATATTTT. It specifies CASSPPYLRNTIYF.

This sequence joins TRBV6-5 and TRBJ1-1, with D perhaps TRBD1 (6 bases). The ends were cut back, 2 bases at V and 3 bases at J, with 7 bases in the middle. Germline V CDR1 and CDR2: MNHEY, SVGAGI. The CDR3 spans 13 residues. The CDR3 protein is CASSYTGHTEAFF. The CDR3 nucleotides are TGTGCCAGCAGTTACACAGGGCACACTGAAGCTTTCTTT.

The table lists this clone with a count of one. CDR3 protein: CASTPGGSDRFANTGELFF. CDR3 DNA: TGTGCCAGTACCCCAGGGGGCAGTGATAGGTTCGCGAACACCGGGGAGCTGTTTTTT. The rearrangement joins TRBV19 to TRBJ2-2; 8 bases line up with TRBD1. This CDR3 is 19 amino acids long. With V trimmed by 7 bases and J by 0 bases, 16 bases remained unmatched. CDR1 is LNHDA, CDR2 SQIVND, per germline (reference sequence).

This CDR3 is CASSRPGGSYEQYF. CDR3 sequence (DNA): TGTGCCAGCAGCCGCCCTGGCGGCTCCTACGAGCAGTACTTC. This chain joins TRBV28 and TRBJ2-7; no reliable D call. With 6 bases removed from V and 0 bases from J, the gap between germline ends came to 12 bases. The germline V gene encodes CDR1 MDHEN and CDR2 SYDVKM. CDR3 size: 14 residues.

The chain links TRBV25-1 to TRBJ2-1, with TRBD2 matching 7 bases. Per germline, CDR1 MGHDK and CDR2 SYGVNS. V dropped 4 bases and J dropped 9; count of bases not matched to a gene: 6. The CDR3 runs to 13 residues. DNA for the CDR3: TGTGCCAGCAGTGTGGGCGGGAGATCTGAGCAGTTCTTC. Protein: CASSVGGRSEQFF.

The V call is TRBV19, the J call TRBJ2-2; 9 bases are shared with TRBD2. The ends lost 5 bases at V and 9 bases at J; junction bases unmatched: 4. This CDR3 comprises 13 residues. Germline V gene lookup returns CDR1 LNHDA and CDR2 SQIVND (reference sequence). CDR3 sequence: CASSLGLARELFF. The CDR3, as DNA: TGTGCCAGTAGTTTGGGACTAGCCAGGGAGCTGTTTTTT.

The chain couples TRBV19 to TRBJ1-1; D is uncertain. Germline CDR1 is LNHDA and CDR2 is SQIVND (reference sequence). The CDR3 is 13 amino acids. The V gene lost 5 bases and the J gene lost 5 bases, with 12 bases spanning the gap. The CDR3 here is CASSWRAGTEAFF. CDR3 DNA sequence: TGTGCCAGTAGTTGGCGGGCAGGAACTGAAGCTTTCTTT.

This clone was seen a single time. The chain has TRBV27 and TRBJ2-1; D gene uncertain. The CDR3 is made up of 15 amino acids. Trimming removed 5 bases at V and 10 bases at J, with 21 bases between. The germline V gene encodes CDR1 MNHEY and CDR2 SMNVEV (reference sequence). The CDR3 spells CASSTSLRLLQEQFF. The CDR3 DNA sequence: TGTGCCAGCAGTACCTCCTTGAGACTCCTCCAGGAGCAGTTCTTC.

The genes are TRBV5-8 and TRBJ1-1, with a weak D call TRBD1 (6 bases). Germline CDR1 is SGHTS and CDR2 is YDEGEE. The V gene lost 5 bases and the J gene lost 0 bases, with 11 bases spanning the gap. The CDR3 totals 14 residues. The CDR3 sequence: CASSRGQLNTEAFF. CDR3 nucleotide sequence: TGTGCCAGCAGTCGTGGACAGCTGAACACTGAAGCTTTCTTT.

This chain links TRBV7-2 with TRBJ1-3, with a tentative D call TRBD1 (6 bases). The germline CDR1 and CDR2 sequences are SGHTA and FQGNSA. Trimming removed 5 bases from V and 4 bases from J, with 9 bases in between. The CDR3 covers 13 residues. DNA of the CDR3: TGTGCCAGCAGCATGAGGGGGGGAAACACCATATATTTT. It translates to CASSMRGGNTIYF.

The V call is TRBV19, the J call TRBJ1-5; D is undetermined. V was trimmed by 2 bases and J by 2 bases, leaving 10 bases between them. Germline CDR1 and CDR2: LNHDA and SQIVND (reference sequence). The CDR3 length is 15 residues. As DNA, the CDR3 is TGTGCCAGTAGTATACCGGGTATCGGCAATCAGCCCCAGCATTTT. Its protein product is CASSIPGIGNQPQHF.

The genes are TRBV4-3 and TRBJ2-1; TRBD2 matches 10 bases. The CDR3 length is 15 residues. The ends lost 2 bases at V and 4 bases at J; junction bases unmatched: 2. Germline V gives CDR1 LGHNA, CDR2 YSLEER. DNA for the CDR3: TGCGCCAGCAGCCAATGGACTAGCGGTTACAATGAGCAGTTCTTC. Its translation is CASSQWTSGYNEQFF.

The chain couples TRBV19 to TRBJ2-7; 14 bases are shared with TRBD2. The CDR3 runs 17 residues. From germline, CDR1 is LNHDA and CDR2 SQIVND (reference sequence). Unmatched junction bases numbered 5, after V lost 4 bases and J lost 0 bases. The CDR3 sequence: CASSRGTSGGSSYEQYF. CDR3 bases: TGTGCCAGTAGTAGAGGGACTAGCGGGGGATCCTCCTACGAGCAGTACTTC.

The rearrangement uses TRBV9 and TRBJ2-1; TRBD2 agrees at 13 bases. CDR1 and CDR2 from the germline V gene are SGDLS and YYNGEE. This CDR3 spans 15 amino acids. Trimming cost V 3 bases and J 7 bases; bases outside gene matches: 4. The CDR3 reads CASSARTSGGNEQFF. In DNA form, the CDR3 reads TGTGCCAGCAGCGCGCGGACTAGCGGGGGAAATGAGCAGTTCTTC.

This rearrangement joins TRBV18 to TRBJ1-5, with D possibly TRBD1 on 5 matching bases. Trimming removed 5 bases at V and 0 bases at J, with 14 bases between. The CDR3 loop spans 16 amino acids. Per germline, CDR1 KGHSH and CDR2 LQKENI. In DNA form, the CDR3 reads TGTGCCAGCTCAGACCCGCGGGACGTTAGCAATCAGCCCCAGCATTTT. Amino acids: CASSDPRDVSNQPQHF.

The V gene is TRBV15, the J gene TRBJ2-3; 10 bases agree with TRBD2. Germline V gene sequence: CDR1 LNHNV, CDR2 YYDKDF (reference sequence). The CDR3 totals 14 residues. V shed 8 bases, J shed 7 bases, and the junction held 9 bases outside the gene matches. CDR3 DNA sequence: TGTGCCACCGCTAGCGGGAGTTTTTCAAATACGCAGTATTTT. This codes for CATASGSFSNTQYF.

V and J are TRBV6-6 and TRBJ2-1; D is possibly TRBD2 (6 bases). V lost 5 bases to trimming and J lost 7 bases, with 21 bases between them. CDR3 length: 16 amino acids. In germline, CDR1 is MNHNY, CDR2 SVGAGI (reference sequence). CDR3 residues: CASSRTSRDLWNEQFF. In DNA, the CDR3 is TGTGCCAGCAGTCGAACTAGCAGAGATCTCTGGAATGAGCAGTTCTTC.

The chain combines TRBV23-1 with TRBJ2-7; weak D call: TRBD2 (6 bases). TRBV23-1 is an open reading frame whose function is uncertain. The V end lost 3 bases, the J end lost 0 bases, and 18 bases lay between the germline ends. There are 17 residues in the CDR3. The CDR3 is CASSHTTRDSDSYEQYF. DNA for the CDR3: TGCGCCAGCAGTCATACAACTCGGGACTCCGACTCCTACGAGCAGTACTTC.

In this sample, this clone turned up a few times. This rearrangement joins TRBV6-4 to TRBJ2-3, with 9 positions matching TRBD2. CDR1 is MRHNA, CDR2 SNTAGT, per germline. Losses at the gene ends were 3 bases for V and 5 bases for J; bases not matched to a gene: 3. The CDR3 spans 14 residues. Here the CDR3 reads CASSETSGRDTQYF. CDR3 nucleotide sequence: TGTGCCAGCAGTGAGACTAGCGGAAGAGATACGCAGTATTTT.

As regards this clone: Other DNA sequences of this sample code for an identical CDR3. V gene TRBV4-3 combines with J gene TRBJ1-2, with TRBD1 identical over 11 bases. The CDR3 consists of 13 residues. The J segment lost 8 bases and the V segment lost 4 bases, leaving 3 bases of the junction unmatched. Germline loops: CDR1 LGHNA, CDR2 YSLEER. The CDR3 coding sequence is TGCGCCAGCAGCCCTGGACAGGGGGCCGGCTACACCTTC. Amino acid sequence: CASSPGQGAGYTF.

CDR3 residues: CASSLGRYEQYF. The DNA of the CDR3 is TGTGCCAGCAGTTTGGGGCGCTACGAGCAGTACTTC. The V call is TRBV28, the J call TRBJ2-7, with D tentatively TRBD1 (5 bases). Germline CDR1 is MDHEN and CDR2 is SYDVKM. This CDR3 is built from 12 residues. The V end lost 3 bases, the J end lost 3 bases, and 6 bases lay between the germline ends.

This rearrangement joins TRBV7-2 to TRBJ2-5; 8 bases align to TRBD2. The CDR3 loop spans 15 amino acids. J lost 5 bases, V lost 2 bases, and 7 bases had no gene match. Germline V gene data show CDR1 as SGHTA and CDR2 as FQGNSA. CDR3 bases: TGTGCCAGCAGCTTACCGGGGGGGGCCCGCGAGACCCAGTACTTC. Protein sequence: CASSLPGGARETQYF.

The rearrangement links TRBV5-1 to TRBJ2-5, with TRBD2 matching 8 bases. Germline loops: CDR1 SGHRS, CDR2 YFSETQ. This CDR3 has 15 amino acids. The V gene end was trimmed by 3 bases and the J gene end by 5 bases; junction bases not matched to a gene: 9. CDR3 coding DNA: TGCGCCAGCAGCTCCCTCGTTAGCGGGACGGAGACCCAGTACTTC. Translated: CASSSLVSGTETQYF.

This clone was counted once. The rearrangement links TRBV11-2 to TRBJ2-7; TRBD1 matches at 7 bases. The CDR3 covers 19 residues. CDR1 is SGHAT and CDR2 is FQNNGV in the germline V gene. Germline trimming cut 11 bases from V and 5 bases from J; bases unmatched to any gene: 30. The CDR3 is CAGDCSQAKRQGSYHEQYF. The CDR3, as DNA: TGTGCCGGCGACTGTTCCCAGGCAAAGAGACAGGGATCTTACCACGAGCAGTACTTC.

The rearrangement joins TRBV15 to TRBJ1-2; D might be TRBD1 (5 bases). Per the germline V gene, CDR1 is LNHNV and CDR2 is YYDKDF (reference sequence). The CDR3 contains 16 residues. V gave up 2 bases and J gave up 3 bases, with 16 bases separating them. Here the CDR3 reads CATSRLQGIGDYGYTF. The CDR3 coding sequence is TGTGCCACCAGCAGACTTCAGGGAATTGGGGACTATGGCTACACCTTC. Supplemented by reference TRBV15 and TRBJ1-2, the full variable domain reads DAMVIQNPRYQVTQFGKPVTLSCSQTLNHNVMYWYQQKSSQAPKLLFHYYDKDFNNEADTPDNFQSRRPNTSFCFLDIRSPGLGDTAMYLCATSRLQGIGDYGYTFGSGTRLTVV.

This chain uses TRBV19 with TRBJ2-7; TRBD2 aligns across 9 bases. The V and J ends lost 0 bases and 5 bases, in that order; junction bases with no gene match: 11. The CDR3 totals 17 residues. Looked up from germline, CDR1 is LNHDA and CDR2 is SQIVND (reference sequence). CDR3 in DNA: TGTGCCAGTAGTATAGAGGGTAAAAGCGGGGGGAGTAACGAGCAGTACTTC. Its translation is CASSIEGKSGGSNEQYF. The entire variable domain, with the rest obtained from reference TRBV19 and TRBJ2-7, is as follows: DGGITQSPKYLFRKEGQNVTLSCEQNLNHDAMYWYRQDPGQGLRLIYYSQIVNDFQKGDIAEGYSVSREKKESFPLTVTSAQKNPTAFYLCASSIEGKSGGSNEQYFGPGTRLTVT.

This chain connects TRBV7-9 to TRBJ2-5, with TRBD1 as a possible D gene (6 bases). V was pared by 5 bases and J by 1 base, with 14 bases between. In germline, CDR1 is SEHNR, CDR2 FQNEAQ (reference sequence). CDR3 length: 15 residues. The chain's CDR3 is CASSILGQSQETQYF. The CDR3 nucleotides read TGTGCCAGCAGCATCCTCGGACAGTCCCAAGAGACCCAGTACTTC.

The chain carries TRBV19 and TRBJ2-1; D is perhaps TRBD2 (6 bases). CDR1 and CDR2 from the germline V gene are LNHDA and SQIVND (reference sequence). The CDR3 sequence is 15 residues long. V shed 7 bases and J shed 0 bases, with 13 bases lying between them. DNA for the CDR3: TGTGCCAGTACCCCAGGAGGGAGCTCCTACAATGAGCAGTTCTTC. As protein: CASTPGGSSYNEQFF.

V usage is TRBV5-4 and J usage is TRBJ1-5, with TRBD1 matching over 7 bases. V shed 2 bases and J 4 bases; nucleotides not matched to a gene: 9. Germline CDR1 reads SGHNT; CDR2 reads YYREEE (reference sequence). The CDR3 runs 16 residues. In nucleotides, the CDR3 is TGTGCCAGCAGCTTTAACACAGGGGTATGGAATCAGCCCCAGCATTTT. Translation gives CASSFNTGVWNQPQHF.

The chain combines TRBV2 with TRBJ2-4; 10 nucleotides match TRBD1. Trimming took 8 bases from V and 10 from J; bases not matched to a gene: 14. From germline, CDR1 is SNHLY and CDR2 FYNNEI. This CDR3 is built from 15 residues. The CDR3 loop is CASSGSDRGGSIQYF. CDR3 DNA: TGTGCCAGCTCAGGATCGGACAGGGGGGGAAGTATTCAGTACTTC.